The clone carrying this T cell receptor (beta chain) was recorded a few times. This entry comes from a study of T cells in Graves' hyperthyroidism and ophthalmopathy. Study details: Before any treatment, at initial diagnosis, peripheral blood was collected.

No progression to ophthalmopathy during 18 months of follow-up defined stable disease. Exclusion of patients followed from uncontrolled infection, other autoimmune disease, pregnancy or lactation. Orbital computed tomography, thyroid ultrasound, serum thyroxine and TRAb, and clinical symptoms together informed the diagnoses. Amplification of TCR beta CDR3 regions used RNA as the template. The HTBI primer set served for first-round RT-PCR of the TCR CDR3. MiXCR, run by TCRdb on the multiplex PCR reads, gives a single entry per CDR3 protein. Altogether roughly 300,000 distinct CDR3 sequences are present, around a sixth being singletons, with the ten largest covering approximately 49%. V shed 4 bases and J shed 1 base, with 14 bases lying between them. Germline V CDR1 and CDR2: SGHVS, FNYEAQ. CDR3 size: 16 residues.

The sequence was collected from a woman aged 50 to 60 with Graves' hyperthyroidism. This rearrangement joins TRBV7-6 to TRBJ1-3; D gene uncertain. The material sequenced was blood. The CDR3 is CASSWEGRASGNTIYF. CDR3 DNA: TGTGCCAGCAGCTGGGAGGGAAGGGCTTCTGGAAACACCATATATTTT. Using reference TRBV7-6 and TRBJ1-3 for the parts outside the CDR3, the full variable domain is GAGVSQSPRYKVTKRGQDVALRCDPISGHVSLYWYRQALGQGPEFLTYFNYEAQQDKSGLPNDRFSAERPEGSISTLTIQRTEQRDSAMYRCASSWEGRASGNTIYFGEGSWLTVV.